This T cell receptor beta chain was identified during a study of blood T cell repertoires in COVID-19. This CDR3 has 16 residues. V shed 0 bases, J shed 4 bases, and the junction held 5 bases outside the gene matches. The germline V gene encodes CDR1 SGHTS and CDR2 YDEGEE. Libraries were prepared by immunoSEQ multiplex PCR; TCRdb keeps only in-frame clonotypes and omits some of them. The sample records around 110,000 clones, 60% to 85% being singletons. The chain employs TRBV5-8 and TRBJ2-3; 10 positions agree with TRBD2. The specimen was peripheral blood. The sequence came from a man between 65 and 85 years old with acute or convalescent COVID-19. The CDR3 spells CASSLAAGGPADTQYF. CDR3 coding DNA: TGTGCCAGCAGCTTGGCAGCGGGGGGGCCCGCAGATACGCAGTATTTT.